The 15 T cell receptor beta chains presented below share a single source sample, sequenced in a study of identical twins. Each CDR3 protein is one row after TCRdb ran MiXCR on the 5' RACE reads. Of about 330,000 distinct CDR3 sequences listed, over 9% are singletons. This sample was shared with a second study, whose subject was yellow fever vaccine responses in identical twins.

The sequencing sample was made of CD8+ T cells sorted from blood. Receptors originate from a woman younger than 30 in good health.

This clonotype was observed a single time. The gene calls are TRBV12-3 or TRBV12-4 and TRBJ2-7; D might be TRBD1 (6 bases). Deletions cut 5 bases from V and 4 bases from J, with 9 bases between. The CDR3 has 12 residues. CDR3 protein: CASSHQGYEQYF. In DNA form, the CDR3 reads TGTGCCAGCAGTCACCAGGGGTACGAGCAGTACTTC.

The chain links TRBV20-1 to TRBJ2-3; TRBD2 aligns across 7 bases. Looked up from germline, CDR1 is DFQATT and CDR2 is SNEGSKA (reference sequence). Trimming took 3 bases from V and 0 from J; bases not matched to a gene: 3. The CDR3 spans 14 residues. The DNA of the CDR3 is TGCAGTGCTAGGGGGGGGACTAGCACAGATACGCAGTATTTT. Protein: CSARGGTSTDTQYF.

This clonotype was counted many times. The chain uses TRBV7-6 and TRBJ2-1; 10 bases are a match to TRBD2. The CDR3 runs 15 residues. Germline V gene sequence: CDR1 SGHVS, CDR2 FNYEAQ. V shed 5 bases, J shed 4 bases, and the junction held 5 bases outside the gene matches. In nucleotides, the CDR3 is TGTGCCAGCAGCGAGGCTAGCGGGAGATACAATGAGCAGTTCTTC. Residues: CASSEASGRYNEQFF.

This clonotype was detected a few times. The chain uses TRBV24-1 and TRBJ2-3; TRBD2 aligns across 11 bases. The V segment lost 4 bases and the J segment 2 bases; nucleotides outside the gene matches: 10. The CDR3 runs 18 residues. The V gene's germline CDR1 is KGHDR and CDR2 SFDVKD. For the CDR3, the DNA is TGTGCCACCAGTGACCCGACCGGGACTAGCGGCCTCACAGATACGCAGTATTTT. The encoded protein is CATSDPTGTSGLTDTQYF.

This chain connects TRBV7-6 to TRBJ2-3, with TRBD1 identical over 9 bases. The junction had 14 bases not matched to a gene; V was cut back by 7 bases and J by 6 bases. Germline assignment: CDR1 SGHVS and CDR2 FNYEAQ. The CDR3 consists of 16 residues. The CDR3 sequence is CASTGQGTLGWDTQYF. The CDR3 nucleotides are TGTGCCAGCACCGGACAGGGGACCTTAGGGTGGGATACGCAGTATTTT.

This clonotype was found a few times. This chain connects TRBV15 to TRBJ1-2; D remains ambiguous. The germline V gene encodes CDR1 LNHNV and CDR2 YYDKDF (reference sequence). V lost 1 base to trimming and J lost 3 bases, with 9 bases between them. The CDR3 extends over 14 amino acids. The CDR3 loop is CATSRVVGYYGYTF. CDR3 in DNA: TGTGCCACCAGCAGAGTGGTGGGGTACTATGGCTACACCTTC.

In its sample, this clonotype was seen a few times. The chain is built from TRBV7-2 and TRBJ2-1; D ambiguous. This CDR3 comprises 15 residues. Trimming cost V 2 bases and J 7 bases, with 15 bases left between them. Germline CDR1 is SGHTA and CDR2 is FQGNSA. The CDR3 region has the DNA TGTGCCAGCAGCTTAAATGGACCAGATACAAATGAGCAGTTCTTC. It is translated as CASSLNGPDTNEQFF.

The table lists this clonotype with many counts. The chain couples TRBV7-9 to TRBJ1-1; 9 bases are a match to TRBD1. The CDR3 has 14 residues. The germline V gene encodes CDR1 SEHNR and CDR2 FQNEAQ (reference sequence). The V segment lost 5 bases and the J segment 1 base; nucleotides outside the gene matches: 2. DNA of the CDR3: TGTGCCAGCAGCCCGACAGGGGGGAACACTGAAGCTTTCTTT. It translates to CASSPTGGNTEAFF.

V is TRBV3-1 and J is TRBJ2-2, with TRBD1 as a possible D gene (6 bases). Per germline, CDR1 LGHDT and CDR2 YNNKEL (reference sequence). V was clipped by 0 bases and J by 9 bases, with 11 bases between them. This CDR3 has 14 amino acids. CDR3 sequence (DNA): TGTGCCAGCAGCCAAGAGGTTGGGGGCCGGGAGCTGTTTTTT. Amino acids: CASSQEVGGRELFF.

This clonotype has just a few counts. The V and J genes are TRBV5-4 and TRBJ2-1; unclear D gene. CDR1 is SGHNT and CDR2 is YYREEE in the germline V gene (reference sequence). Trimming took 2 bases from V and 8 from J, leaving 14 bases between them. The CDR3 is 14 amino acids. CDR3 residues: CASSLPTRPDEQFF. In nucleotides, the CDR3 is TGTGCCAGCAGCTTACCGACCCGTCCCGATGAGCAGTTCTTC.

V usage is TRBV20-1 and J usage is TRBJ2-5; 7 bases map to TRBD1. The CDR3 extends over 16 amino acids. CDR1 is DFQATT, CDR2 SNEGSKA, per germline (reference sequence). Trimming took 7 bases from V and 4 from J; bases not matched to a gene: 18. The CDR3: CSVMGPPGDRRETQYF. The CDR3 nucleotides are TGCAGTGTCATGGGCCCCCCTGGGGACAGAAGAGAGACCCAGTACTTC.

The chain uses TRBV6-5 and TRBJ2-1, with a tentative D call TRBD2 (6 bases). The CDR3 covers 18 residues. Germline CDR1 is MNHEY and CDR2 is SVGAGI. V gave up 0 bases and J gave up 1 base, with 16 bases separating them. CDR3 sequence (DNA): TGTGCCAGCAGTTACTCGACGGAACGGGCGGGGTCCTACAATGAGCAGTTCTTC. Protein: CASSYSTERAGSYNEQFF.

In this sample, this clonotype turned up many times. The rearrangement links TRBV4-1 to TRBJ2-4; the D is unclear. The germline gives CDR1 MGHRA, CDR2 YSYEKL. CDR3 length: 14 amino acids. Trimming left V 2 bases short and J 5 bases short, with 10 bases between. The CDR3 protein is CASSQIPWENIQYF. Here the CDR3 DNA reads TGCGCCAGCAGCCAAATCCCATGGGAAAACATTCAGTACTTC.

This clonotype was seen only a few times. The V gene is TRBV11-2, the J gene TRBJ2-2, with 8 bases fitting TRBD1. Germline loops: CDR1 SGHAT, CDR2 FQNNGV. The CDR3 runs to 17 residues. Germline trimming cut 0 bases from V and 1 base from J; bases unmatched to any gene: 4. CDR3 residues: CASSLEDRALNTGELFF. DNA for the CDR3: TGTGCCAGCAGCTTAGAGGACAGGGCTTTGAACACCGGGGAGCTGTTTTTT.

This clonotype has more than one count but fewer than ten. This chain links TRBV29-1 with TRBJ1-1; D unresolved. The CDR3 length is 12 residues. V lost 1 base to trimming and J lost 1 base, with 4 bases between them. Germline V gene lookup returns CDR1 SQVTM and CDR2 ANQGSEA. The CDR3 bases are TGCAGCGTTGAAGGCAGGAACACTGAAGCTTTCTTT. Protein sequence: CSVEGRNTEAFF.